Listed below are T cell receptor beta chains from one sample, sequenced in a study of shared clonotypes between healthy human individuals. Profiling relied on immunoSEQ multiplex PCR, and the TCRdb table lists in-frame clones only, not all of them. The sample includes about 2.4 million clones, under 95% of them seen just once. Sequencing was performed on naive CD4+ T cells from PBMCs. All receptors derive from a man between 18 and 29 years old in good health. Some clones in this sample may be carry-over from other donors' samples. Each CDR3 is given with its conserved first and last residue. The order of the fields is D gene, V gene, clone size, J gene, CDR3 DNA, CDR3 protein. The D gene is left open where the match is weak. Clone size is stated in some rows and not others, as once, few, many or a class when expanded.

D gene: NA
V gene: TRBV6-5
clone size: NA
J gene: TRBJ2-5
CDR3 DNA: TGTGCCAGCAGTTACTCAGGGGGGCGAGAGACCCAGTACTTC
CDR3 protein: CASSYSGGRETQYF

D gene: TRBD1
V gene: TRBV7-2
clone size: NA
J gene: TRBJ2-7
CDR3 DNA: TGTGCCAGCAGCTTGCTGGGACAGGGGCGATCCTACGAGCAGTACTTC
CDR3 protein: CASSLLGQGRSYEQYF

D gene: NA
V gene: TRBV19
clone size: NA
J gene: TRBJ2-1
CDR3 DNA: TGTGCCAGTAGGGATACGGCGCTAGCGAGACGCAATGAGCAGTTCTTC
CDR3 protein: CASRDTALARRNEQFF

D gene: NA
V gene: TRBV18
clone size: NA
J gene: TRBJ1-5
CDR3 DNA: TGTGCCAGCTCACCTTACAGCGATCAGCCCCAGCATTTT
CDR3 protein: CASSPYSDQPQHF

D gene: NA
V gene: TRBV27
clone size: NA
J gene: TRBJ1-2
CDR3 DNA: TGTGCCAGCAGTTATCGTGGCTCCTATGGCTACACCTTC
CDR3 protein: CASSYRGSYGYTF

D gene: TRBD1
V gene: TRBV5-1
clone size: NA
J gene: TRBJ1-1
CDR3 DNA: TGCGCCAGCAGCTTGGCAAGCGACAGGGGACGTCGTACTGAAGCTTTCTTT
CDR3 protein: CASSLASDRGRRTEAFF

D gene: NA
V gene: TRBV18
clone size: NA
J gene: TRBJ1-1
CDR3 DNA: TGTGCCAGCTCACGTGGTGGCACTGAAGCTTTCTTT
CDR3 protein: CASSRGGTEAFF

D gene: NA
V gene: TRBV9
clone size: NA
J gene: TRBJ2-7
CDR3 DNA: TGTGCCAGCAGCGTAGGAGCTACCGAGCAGTACTTC
CDR3 protein: CASSVGATEQYF

D gene: TRBD1
V gene: TRBV5-1
clone size: NA
J gene: TRBJ1-1
CDR3 DNA: TGCGCCAGCAGCACCAGGACAGGGGCATCCACTGAAGCTTTCTTT
CDR3 protein: CASSTRTGASTEAFF

D gene: NA
V gene: TRBV5-1
clone size: NA
J gene: TRBJ2-7
CDR3 DNA: TGCGCCAGCAGCCCGGGAGGGACAGGCATCTACGAGCAGTACTTC
CDR3 protein: CASSPGGTGIYEQYF

D gene: NA
V gene: TRBV2
clone size: NA
J gene: TRBJ1-3
CDR3 DNA: TGTGCCAGCGGAGGAACAGGGTCTACTGGAAACACCATATATTTT
CDR3 protein: CASGGTGSTGNTIYF

D gene: NA
V gene: TRBV5-1
clone size: NA
J gene: TRBJ1-2
CDR3 DNA: TGCGCCAGCAGCCCGGACGGGCAAGGCTATGATGGCTACACCTTC
CDR3 protein: CASSPDGQGYDGYTF

D gene: NA
V gene: TRBV11-2
clone size: NA
J gene: TRBJ1-4
CDR3 DNA: TGTGCCAGCAGCACTCAGGGTATGGAAAAACTGTTTTTT
CDR3 protein: CASSTQGMEKLFF

D gene: NA
V gene: TRBV19
clone size: NA
J gene: TRBJ1-1
CDR3 DNA: TGTGCCAGTAGTTCTCCTCTCCGGGACGCCGCTCAGAACACTGAAGCTTTCTTT
CDR3 protein: CASSSPLRDAAQNTEAFF

D gene: NA
V gene: TRBV30
clone size: NA
J gene: TRBJ2-3
CDR3 DNA: TGTGCCTGGAGGGAAATAACAAGCACAGATACGCAGTATTTT
CDR3 protein: CAWREITSTDTQYF

D gene: NA
V gene: TRBV27
clone size: NA
J gene: TRBJ2-2
CDR3 DNA: TGTGCCAGCAGTAAGACAGGCCCTCCCCGGGGCGGGGAGCTGTTTTTT
CDR3 protein: CASSKTGPPRGGELFF

D gene: NA
V gene: TRBV25-1
clone size: NA
J gene: TRBJ2-6
CDR3 DNA: TGTGCCAGCACCGGCATATCCGGGGCCAACGTCCTGACTTTC
CDR3 protein: CASTGISGANVLTF

D gene: TRBD2
V gene: TRBV19
clone size: once
J gene: TRBJ2-4
CDR3 DNA: TGTGCCAGTAGTATAGTGGAGCGGGAAGCCAAAAACATTCAGTACTTC
CDR3 protein: CASSIVEREAKNIQYF

D gene: NA
V gene: TRBV19
clone size: NA
J gene: TRBJ1-2
CDR3 DNA: TGTGCCAGTAGCCGAGGGAACAGCTATGGCTACACCTTC
CDR3 protein: CASSRGNSYGYTF

D gene: TRBD1
V gene: TRBV18
clone size: NA
J gene: TRBJ1-1
CDR3 DNA: TGTGTCAGCTCCCCGGCGCGACAGGGAGACACTGAAGCTTTCTTT
CDR3 protein: CVSSPARQGDTEAFF

D gene: TRBD2
V gene: TRBV28
clone size: NA
J gene: TRBJ2-1
CDR3 DNA: TGTGCCGGGGGGTCTAGCGGCCTGAATGAGCAGTTCTTC
CDR3 protein: CAGGSSGLNEQFF

D gene: NA
V gene: TRBV4-1
clone size: NA
J gene: TRBJ1-5
CDR3 DNA: TGCGCCAGCAGCCCCCAGGGGCTTAGCAATCAGCCCCAGCATTTT
CDR3 protein: CASSPQGLSNQPQHF

D gene: NA
V gene: TRBV6-6
clone size: NA
J gene: TRBJ2-5
CDR3 DNA: TGTGCCAGCAGTTACTCACAGGGCCAGACCCAGTACTTC
CDR3 protein: CASSYSQGQTQYF

D gene: NA
V gene: TRBV28
clone size: NA
J gene: TRBJ2-7
CDR3 DNA: TGTGCCAGCAGTTTATGGTCGGGCACACGGCAGTACTTC
CDR3 protein: CASSLWSGTRQYF

D gene: TRBD1
V gene: TRBV5-8
clone size: NA
J gene: TRBJ2-2
CDR3 DNA: TGTGCCAGCAGCAAAGGGACAGGGCTGGTCGGGGAGCTGTTTTTT
CDR3 protein: CASSKGTGLVGELFF

D gene: TRBD2
V gene: TRBV5-1
clone size: NA
J gene: TRBJ2-7
CDR3 DNA: TGCGCCAGCAGCCCCAGACGGGGGGATCAAGACGAGCAGTACTTC
CDR3 protein: CASSPRRGDQDEQYF

D gene: TRBD2
V gene: TRBV5-1
clone size: once
J gene: TRBJ2-1
CDR3 DNA: TGCGCCAGCAGCTCGCGGACTAGCGATCTGTCAGGCAATGAGCAGTTCTTC
CDR3 protein: CASSSRTSDLSGNEQFF

D gene: NA
V gene: TRBV30
clone size: NA
J gene: TRBJ1-2
CDR3 DNA: TGTGCCTGGAGCGCCACTTTGGGGGGCTACACCTTC
CDR3 protein: CAWSATLGGYTF

D gene: NA
V gene: TRBV7-8
clone size: NA
J gene: TRBJ2-7
CDR3 DNA: TGTGCCAGCAGCGAAACTGCCCGGGCCCAGGTGGGGCAGTACTTC
CDR3 protein: CASSETARAQVGQYF

D gene: NA
V gene: TRBV25-1
clone size: NA
J gene: TRBJ2-7
CDR3 DNA: TGTGCCAGCAGTGCCTTTGGGGGGGCGCGAGAGCAGTACTTC
CDR3 protein: CASSAFGGAREQYF

D gene: TRBD1
V gene: TRBV30
clone size: once
J gene: TRBJ1-3
CDR3 DNA: TGTGCCTGGGGGACAGGCTCTGGAAACACCATATATTTT
CDR3 protein: CAWGTGSGNTIYF

D gene: NA
V gene: TRBV11-2
clone size: NA
J gene: TRBJ2-1
CDR3 DNA: TGTGCCAGCGAGGGGTACAATGAGCAGTTCTTC
CDR3 protein: CASEGYNEQFF